This passage covers 15 T cell receptor beta chains from one sample sequenced in a study of cytomegalovirus exposure and HLA in healthy donors. Vbeta (60) and Jbeta (13) primers were used in the PCR. Sequenced by immunoSEQ multiplex PCR; TCRdb stores in-frame clones only, minus some. This table has tens of thousands of clones, over 65% appearing once. The material sequenced was PBMCs. The receptors were sampled from a man aged 35 to 55 in good health and CMV-seropositive.

This rearrangement joins TRBV6-1 to TRBJ2-2; D perhaps matches TRBD2 (5 bases). CDR1 is MNHNS, CDR2 SASEGT, per germline. Trimming removed 2 bases at V and 9 bases at J, with 19 bases between. This CDR3 has 16 residues. CDR3 protein: CASSERVQPGIWELFF. The CDR3, as DNA: TGTGCCAGCAGTGAAAGGGTCCAACCGGGGATCTGGGAGCTGTTTTTT.

The chain combines TRBV2 with TRBJ1-4; D might be TRBD1 (5 bases). Trimming removed 8 bases from V and 6 bases from J, with 22 bases in between. This CDR3 is 16 amino acids long. The germline CDR1 and CDR2 sequences are SNHLY and FYNNEI. The DNA for the CDR3 is TGTGCCAGCTCGCAGGGCGAGAATTTGTGGGATGAAAAACTGTTTTTT. Its translation is CASSQGENLWDEKLFF.

V gene TRBV9 combines with J gene TRBJ2-3, with 11 positions matching TRBD2. With V trimmed by 5 bases and J by 4 bases, 6 bases remained unmatched. The CDR3 spans 15 residues. CDR1 is SGDLS, CDR2 YYNGEE, per germline. The CDR3 here is CASSFSGGAPDTQYF. The DNA of the CDR3 is TGTGCCAGCAGTTTTAGCGGGGGGGCCCCAGATACGCAGTATTTT.

CDR3 sequence (DNA): TGCGCCAGCAGCTTGACAATTAACACTGAAGCTTTCTTT. Encoded protein: CASSLTINTEAFF. The genes are TRBV5-1 and TRBJ1-1, with D unresolved. Per germline, CDR1 SGHRS and CDR2 YFSETQ. V dropped 1 base and J dropped 2 bases, with 6 bases sitting between them. CDR3 length equals 13 residues.

This rearrangement joins TRBV19 to TRBJ2-4; a weak D match, TRBD2 (6 bases). Germline CDR1 reads LNHDA; CDR2 reads SQIVND (reference sequence). V gave up 10 bases and J gave up 1 base, with 14 bases separating them. The CDR3 totals 14 residues. CDR3 sequence reads: CATLGGVAKNIQYF. Here the CDR3 DNA reads TGTGCCACCTTAGGAGGGGTGGCCAAAAACATTCAGTACTTC. Based on the CDR3 plus reference TRBV19 and TRBJ2-4, the full variable domain is DGGITQSPKYLFRKEGQNVTLSCEQNLNHDAMYWYRQDPGQGLRLIYYSQIVNDFQKGDIAEGYSVSREKKESFPLTVTSAQKNPTAFYLCATLGGVAKNIQYFGAGTRLSVL.

The CDR3 DNA reads as TGTGCCTGGAGTGTAGCGGGAGGGCCGAACGAGCAGTACTTC. Translated, it gives CAWSVAGGPNEQYF. The chain combines TRBV30 with TRBJ2-7; 10 positions match TRBD2. The length of the CDR3 is 14 residues. CDR1 is GTSNPN and CDR2 is SVGIG in the germline V gene (reference sequence). V dropped 0 bases and J dropped 5; count of bases not matched to a gene: 4.

The V call is TRBV29-1, the J call TRBJ1-3; D may be TRBD1 (5 bases). This CDR3 contains 13 residues. Trimming left V 7 bases short and J 3 bases short, with 13 bases between. CDR1 and CDR2 (germline): SQVTM, ANQGSEA. The CDR3 bases are TGCAGCGCCCGCTGGGGGGGTGGAAACACCATATATTTT. Its protein product is CSARWGGGNTIYF.

The CDR3 coding sequence is TGCGCCAGCAGCCAAGGGGTAGCGGGTGCAGATACGCAGTATTTT. Its protein is CASSQGVAGADTQYF. The V gene is TRBV4-1, the J gene TRBJ2-3; 7 bases align to TRBD2. The ends lost 1 base at V and 4 bases at J; junction bases unmatched: 5. The CDR3 totals 15 residues. Per the germline V gene, CDR1 is MGHRA and CDR2 is YSYEKL.

The rearrangement uses TRBV19 and TRBJ1-1; 7 nucleotides align to TRBD1. This CDR3 region has 13 residues. V dropped 5 bases and J dropped 7; count of bases not matched to a gene: 7. The germline CDR1 and CDR2 sequences are LNHDA and SQIVND (reference sequence). The CDR3 sequence is CASSPSHRGEAFF. The CDR3 coding sequence is TGTGCCAGTAGTCCGAGCCACAGGGGTGAAGCTTTCTTT.

The gene calls are TRBV28 and TRBJ2-7, with TRBD2 as a possible D gene (5 bases). Between the trimmed V and J ends, which lost 5 bases and 3 bases, there was a span of 14 bases. The CDR3 is 14 amino acids. Germline V gives CDR1 MDHEN, CDR2 SYDVKM. This CDR3 is CASSPIAGDYEQYF. The DNA for the CDR3 is TGTGCCAGCAGTCCTATTGCGGGTGACTACGAGCAGTACTTC.

The gene calls are TRBV28 and TRBJ2-1; TRBD1 matches 9 bases. CDR1 is MDHEN and CDR2 is SYDVKM in the germline V gene. CDR3 length: 21 residues. Trimming at V came to 4 bases and at J to 12 bases, leaving 31 bases not matched to a gene. The CDR3 sequence is CASSSPRIQYRRTGAERGQFF. DNA of the CDR3: TGTGCCAGCAGTTCCCCCCGAATCCAGTACCGAAGGACAGGGGCTGAGAGGGGGCAGTTCTTC.

The DNA for the CDR3 is TGTGCCAGCAGCTCCTGGACTAGCGGGGGCGGCAATGAGCAGTTCTTC. Protein sequence: CASSSWTSGGGNEQFF. The chain uses TRBV7-9 and TRBJ2-1; 13 nucleotides agree with TRBD2. V was clipped by 4 bases and J by 6 bases; unmatched bases: 6. The CDR3 length is 16 residues. Germline V gives CDR1 SEHNR, CDR2 FQNEAQ (reference sequence).

The rearrangement joins TRBV7-9 to TRBJ2-3; possible D gene TRBD1, 6 bases. Trimming removed 4 bases at V and 11 bases at J, with 16 bases between. This CDR3 comprises 13 residues. Germline CDR1 reads SEHNR; CDR2 reads FQNEAQ (reference sequence). In DNA, the CDR3 is TGTGCCAGCAGCTCCATACGAGACAGGCAGCAGTATTTT. Residues: CASSSIRDRQQYF.

J is TRBJ1-1 and V is TRBV6-1, with 10 bases identical to TRBD1. The V and J ends lost 1 base and 5 bases, in that order; junction bases with no gene match: 7. This CDR3 spans 16 amino acids. The germline gives CDR1 MNHNS, CDR2 SASEGT. The CDR3 sequence: CASSEGLGTGETEAFF. CDR3 DNA: TGTGCCAGCAGTGAAGGGTTGGGGACAGGGGAAACTGAAGCTTTCTTT.

This rearrangement joins TRBV2 to TRBJ2-6; 9 nucleotides agree with TRBD1. Germline V gives CDR1 SNHLY, CDR2 FYNNEI. The ends lost 8 bases at V and 8 bases at J; junction bases unmatched: 7. The CDR3 totals 14 residues. The CDR3 nucleotides read TGTGCCAGCGGAACAGGGGGCTTAACCAACGTCCTGACTTTC. Its translation: CASGTGGLTNVLTF.